A single T cell receptor (beta chain) is shown here with its context. The data derive from a study of glioma-infiltrating T cells after dendritic cell vaccination. Whole-study context: Samples are from glioblastoma patients in Phase I and II dendritic cell vaccine trials. Patients received three intradermal dendritic cell vaccine injections at biweekly intervals.

This table comes from immunoSEQ multiplex PCR, and its TCRdb copy is limited to in-frame clones, with some not included. The data show about 92,000 clones, about nine tenths seen once. The sample here was blood, taken before dendritic cell vaccination. The source of this sequence is a human donor with glioblastoma.

DNA of the CDR3: TGTGCCAGCAGCTTATTAGGGGGGGGGTCCTACAATGAGCAGTTCTTC. Protein sequence: CASSLLGGGSYNEQFF. V is TRBV7-2 and J is TRBJ2-1; maybe TRBD2 (7 bases). Germline loops: CDR1 SGHTA, CDR2 FQGNSA. The CDR3 runs to 16 residues. The V and J ends lost 2 bases and 1 base respectively, with 12 bases between them.